This T cell receptor beta chain was recovered during a study of blood T cell repertoires in COVID-19 (dated by TCRdb to 2018 to 2020). Some background on the complete study: The collaborator samples originated in the United States, Italy and Spain and spanned the acute and convalescent phases of COVID-19. HLA class I and class II types, where available, came from metadata supplied by the sample provider rather than from assay-based typing. The prospective study material was composed of cDNA or gDNA derived from T cells, B-cell-depleted T cells, or PBMCs. A de-identified subject ID, COVID-19 status, age in years and sex were almost always included in the sample metadata. Subjects who had been exposed to COVID-19, were actively infected with it, or had recovered from it provided the deeply sampled blood TCRbeta repertoires that made up the dataset. Samples came from the ongoing ImmuneRACE study (first 160 participants) plus 1,254 subjects from 6 global collaborators. A freely available public database, intended as a resource for researchers studying the immune response to SARS-CoV-2, is where the repertoires were released. Study-wide findings and limitations: How much clinical and demographic metadata was included differed by source and by participant, and the metadata was provided uncurated.

Whole blood was collected in K2EDTA tubes by collaborating institutions according to the institutions' own protocols. For TCRbeta analysis, collaborator samples were shipped as frozen whole blood, as isolated PBMCs, or as DNA extracted from either sample type. The immunoSEQ Assay, a bias-controlled multiplex PCR, was used to amplify TCRbeta CDR3 regions from genomic DNA. The authors' analysis ran thus. The number of nucleated cells in each sample was estimated by amplification of reference gene primers within the assay. Sequence reads were collapsed and filtered to measure the absolute abundance of every unique TCRbeta CDR3 rearrangement. For each sample, productive Simpson clonality was calculated as the square root of Simpson's diversity index over productive rearrangements. This is the immuneACCESS table as TCRdb keeps it, with only in-frame sequences that have V and J called. A part of the clones is gone; compared with another copy, unresolved V genes explain less than half, and the rest is unexplained. From that table come the V and J calls and clone size; the DNA was used to work out D and trimming. The sample table shows under 350,000 clones, and around nine tenths are seen once. The biggest ten clones account for about 4.2% of the sample.

The CDR3 covers 11 residues, taking in both the cysteine and the phenylalanine. CDR3 DNA only is kept here, 33 bases in frame from base 1. V sheds 3 bases and J sheds 4 bases, leaving 6 bases between their ends. CDR1 is given as DFQATT and CDR2 as SNEGSKA, both from the germline V gene (reference sequence). Concerning this clone itself: Its antigen remains undetermined. It has no much larger one-base neighbor in the sample; base qualities were not kept.

This chain is built from TRBV20-1 and TRBJ1-1, with the D gene not confidently named. This clonotype was sampled from a man aged 35 to 55 with acute or convalescent COVID-19. The sample was peripheral blood. The bases are TGCAGTGCTAGGCCAGTCACTGAAGCTTTCTTT. Its amino acids are CSARPVTEAFF.